This TCR beta chain stems from a study of CD4 and CD8 cells across lung adenocarcinoma regions. Donors had localized lung adenocarcinoma, a non-small cell lung cancer. Germline CDR1 and CDR2: MNHEY and SMNVEV (reference sequence). The CDR3 length is 16 residues. V was shortened by 5 bases and J by 5 bases, with 21 bases between the two germline ends. This clonotype occurred many times. TCRdb analysed the PCR reads with MiXCR anew, one entry per CDR3 protein. The data contain 24,000 or so distinct CDR3 sequences, roughly half of them singletons. The chain has TRBV27 and TRBJ1-2; possibly TRBD1 for D (6 bases). Source material: CD4+ T cells from the center of a lung tumor. The clonotype originates from a male donor with lung adenocarcinoma. The CD4 and CD8 labels of this study may be unreliable. The CDR3 coding sequence is TGTGCCAGCAGTAGGCGGGGGCAAGAAGGTGTTTATGGCTACACCTTC. Residues: CASSRRGQEGVYGYTF.